This T cell receptor beta chain derives from a study of blood T cell repertoires in COVID-19 (dated by TCRdb to between 2020 and 2021). In terms of the full investigation: Samples covering the acute and convalescent phases of COVID-19 were provided by collaborators in the United States, Italy and Spain. The material from the prospective study consisted of cDNA or gDNA derived from T cells, B-cell-depleted T cells, or PBMCs. Subjects who had been exposed to COVID-19, were actively infected with it, or had recovered from it provided the deeply sampled blood TCRbeta repertoires that made up the dataset. The repertoires were made available in a free public database intended to serve as a resource for research on the immune response to SARS-CoV-2. Samples came from the ongoing ImmuneRACE study (first 160 participants) plus 1,254 subjects from 6 global collaborators. The sample metadata nearly always contained a de-identified subject ID, COVID-19 status, age in years and sex. Where HLA class I and class II types were available, the types were taken from metadata supplied by the sample provider, not from assay-based typing. The paper as a whole reports these results and caveats: The quantity of clinical and demographic metadata differed by source and by participant and was supplied without curation.

As regards this clone: Its recognized antigen is unknown. No base-level quality is on record; no much larger clone is a single base apart.

The immunoSEQ Assay, a bias-controlled multiplex PCR, was used to amplify TCRbeta CDR3 regions from genomic DNA. On the study's bioinformatics: Within the assay, amplification of reference gene primers was used to estimate how many nucleated cells each sample contained. To quantify the absolute abundance of each unique TCRbeta CDR3 rearrangement, sequence reads were collapsed and filtered. For each sample, productive Simpson clonality was calculated as the square root of Simpson's diversity index across productive rearrangements. TCRdb limited this immuneACCESS table to in-frame rearrangements with V and J called. A share of clones is missing; checked studies link under half to unresolved V genes, and the rest is unexplained. V and J calls and clone size are those listed in that table; D and trimming were worked out from the DNA. A total of 110,000 to 150,000 clones appear in this sample, roughly 77% of them only once. The ten largest clones take up about 5% of the sample.

One collaborating source in Seattle enrolled patients while the patients were actively infected and followed the patients over time throughout the course of disease. The collaborating institutions used their own protocols to collect whole blood in K2EDTA tubes. Collaborator samples were shipped for TCRbeta analysis as frozen whole blood, isolated PBMCs, or DNA extracted from either sample type. From the germline V gene (reference sequence), CDR1 is GTSNPN and CDR2 is SVGIG. V and J are truncated by 8 bases and 1 base respectively, leaving an intervening sequence of 8 bases. The CDR3, from cysteine to phenylalanine, totals 11 residues. Only CDR3 DNA remains: 33 bases, in frame from the first base.

The sample comprised peripheral blood. The TCR comes from a woman in her 70s with COVID-19, enrolled during active disease. The V gene is TRBV30 and the J gene is TRBJ1-2; no confident D gene assignment can be made. Here the CDR3 is given as CAVYNNYGYTF. Here is the DNA: TGTGCCGTTTACAATAACTATGGCTACACCTTC.